These 29 T cell receptor beta chains originate from one sample sequenced in a study of T cell responses to AZD1222 COVID-19 vaccine. Profiling relied on immunoSEQ multiplex PCR, and the TCRdb table lists in-frame clones only, not all of them. The sample includes 120,000 to 150,000 clones, around nine tenths seen only once; the top ten take around 3.3%. The specimen comprised peripheral blood, sampled on day 0 of AZD1222 vaccination. The receptors shown here come from an adult in good health.

CDR3 residues: CASSLVAHSSYNEQFF. For the CDR3, the DNA is TGTGCCAGCAGCTTAGTGGCCCATAGCTCCTACAATGAGCAGTTCTTC. The chain uses TRBV7-2 and TRBJ2-1; no clear D gene. This CDR3 is 16 amino acids long. Trimming cost V 1 base and J 0 bases, with 10 bases left between them. Germline values: CDR1 SGHTA, CDR2 FQGNSA.

The chain uses TRBV3-1 (or the pseudogene TRBV3-2) and TRBJ2-7; the D gene is possibly TRBD1 (6 bases). CDR1 and CDR2 from the germline V gene are LGHDT and YNNKEL (reference sequence). The CDR3 has 16 residues. V was cut by 4 bases and J by 6 bases, with 22 bases left in between. DNA of the CDR3: TGTGCCAGCAGCCCAAGAGGGGCAGGGGCGTGGGGCGAGCAGTACTTC. This sequence encodes CASSPRGAGAWGEQYF.

CDR3 nucleotide sequence: TGTGCCAGCAGCTTGGTAGCGGGAGTAGGCGAGCAGTACTTC. Protein: CASSLVAGVGEQYF. The genes are TRBV5-6 and TRBJ2-7; TRBD2 aligns across 9 bases. The CDR3 loop spans 14 amino acids. J was trimmed by 6 bases and V by 0 bases; bases with no gene match: 4. The germline CDR1 and CDR2 sequences are SGHDT and YYEEEE. The full variable domain, with the rest looked up from reference TRBV5-6 and TRBJ2-7, is DAGVTQSPTHLIKTRGQQVTLRCSPKSGHDTVSWYQQALGQGPQFIFQYYEEEERQRGNFPDRFSGHQFPNYSSELNVNALLLGDSALYLCASSLVAGVGEQYFGPGTRLTVT.

This clone was picked up one time. This sequence joins TRBV7-2 and TRBJ1-1; D is unclear. CDR1 SGHTA and CDR2 FQGNSA come from the germline V gene. The V and J ends lost 1 base and 4 bases respectively, with 10 bases between them. The CDR3 length is 14 residues. The CDR3 here is CASSLGGVGTEAFF. The DNA of the CDR3 is TGTGCCAGCAGCTTAGGAGGTGTCGGCACTGAAGCTTTCTTT.

The V call is TRBV6-5, the J call TRBJ1-1; 7 bases are shared with TRBD1. Germline CDR1 is MNHEY and CDR2 is SVGAGI. The J segment lost 3 bases and the V segment lost 7 bases, leaving 8 bases of the junction unmatched. The CDR3 runs to 14 residues. CDR3 in amino acids: CASTLRDSDTEAFF. Written as DNA, the CDR3 is TGTGCCAGCACCCTCCGGGACAGTGACACTGAAGCTTTCTTT.

This chain uses TRBV3-1 (or the pseudogene TRBV3-2) with TRBJ2-3; 13 bases are shared with TRBD2. The ends lost 0 bases at V and 4 bases at J; junction bases unmatched: 10. In germline, CDR1 is LGHDT, CDR2 YNNKEL (reference sequence). The CDR3 is 19 residues long. CDR3 region: CASSQERFTSGREADTQYF. CDR3 sequence (DNA): TGTGCCAGCAGCCAAGAGCGGTTCACTAGCGGGAGGGAGGCAGATACGCAGTATTTT.

The chain carries TRBV3-1 (or the pseudogene TRBV3-2) and TRBJ2-5; a possible D gene is TRBD2 (6 bases). Germline CDR1 is LGHDT and CDR2 is YNNKEL (reference sequence). This CDR3 has 15 residues. The V gene lost 1 base and the J gene lost 2 bases, with 11 bases spanning the gap. CDR3: CASSQGVLAQETQYF. In nucleotides, the CDR3 is TGTGCCAGCAGCCAAGGAGTCCTAGCGCAAGAGACCCAGTACTTC.

The chain joins TRBV5-4 to TRBJ2-7; 10 bases match TRBD2. Germline V gene sequence: CDR1 SGHNT, CDR2 YYREEE (reference sequence). The V and J ends lost 2 bases and 6 bases, in that order; junction bases with no gene match: 8. The CDR3 runs 15 residues. The CDR3 sequence is CASSFASGSAGEQYF. CDR3 DNA sequence: TGTGCCAGCAGCTTCGCTAGCGGGAGTGCGGGCGAGCAGTACTTC.

The chain carries TRBV4-2 and TRBJ2-5; no clear D gene. The ends were cut back, 1 base at V and 4 bases at J, with 7 bases in the middle. Germline V gene lookup returns CDR1 LGHNA and CDR2 YNFKEQ. The CDR3 consists of 13 residues. As DNA, the CDR3 is TGTGCCAGCAGCCAAGGGGAAGGAGAGACCCAGTACTTC. Amino acid sequence: CASSQGEGETQYF.

This chain links TRBV3-1 (or the pseudogene TRBV3-2) with TRBJ1-1, with D uncertain. The ends were cut back, 1 base at V and 5 bases at J, with 5 bases in the middle. The CDR3 runs to 12 residues. Per the germline V gene, CDR1 is LGHDT and CDR2 is YNNKEL (reference sequence). Written as DNA, the CDR3 is TGTGCCAGCAGCCAAGTTCTAACTGAAGCTTTCTTT. Residues: CASSQVLTEAFF.

The chain carries TRBV5-1 and TRBJ2-5, with D hard to call. The CDR3 is 12 amino acids. Germline V CDR1 and CDR2: SGHRS, YFSETQ. Trimming pared 4 bases from V and 1 base from J, leaving 5 bases between. In DNA, the CDR3 is TGCGCCAGCAGCCCATTCCAAGAGACCCAGTACTTC. It encodes CASSPFQETQYF.

The chain recombines TRBV19 with TRBJ2-7, with D unclear. The V end was cut by 6 bases, the J end by 5 bases, with 17 bases between. The CDR3 has 14 residues. Germline V gives CDR1 LNHDA, CDR2 SQIVND (reference sequence). Written as DNA, the CDR3 is TGTGCCAGTAGCCTCATGGGGTCTAAGGACGAGCAGTACTTC. Its protein is CASSLMGSKDEQYF.

J is TRBJ2-3 and V is TRBV7-7; TRBD2 aligns across 11 bases. The germline V gene encodes CDR1 SSHAT and CDR2 FNYEAQ (reference sequence). The CDR3 runs 15 residues. The ends lost 1 base at V and 3 bases at J; junction bases unmatched: 0. The CDR3 loop is CASSLGLAGTDTQYF. The CDR3 nucleotides are TGTGCCAGCAGCTTAGGACTAGCGGGAACAGATACGCAGTATTTT.

Note on this clone: Other DNA sequences from this sample encode an identical CDR3 as well. The chain recombines TRBV18 with TRBJ1-1, with 7 bases aligning to TRBD1. The CDR3 is 13 amino acids. V trimming: 3 bases; J trimming: 3 bases; junction bases outside the gene matches: 1. Germline CDR1 KGHSH, CDR2 LQKENI. The CDR3 protein is CASSPQGDTEAFF. The CDR3 DNA sequence: TGTGCCAGCTCACCTCAGGGGGACACTGAAGCTTTCTTT. Variable domain in full (rest from reference TRBV18 and TRBJ1-1): NAGVMQNPRHLVRRRGQEARLRCSPMKGHSHVYWYRQLPEEGLKFMVYLQKENIIDESGMPKERFSAEFPKEGPSILRIQQVVRGDSAAYFCASSPQGDTEAFFGQGTRLTVV.

V usage is TRBV19 and J usage is TRBJ1-1, with D uncertain. CDR1 is LNHDA and CDR2 is SQIVND in the germline V gene (reference sequence). With 6 bases removed from V and 0 bases from J, the gap between germline ends came to 8 bases. This CDR3 comprises 13 residues. Here the CDR3 DNA reads TGTGCCAGTAGCATTCGCATGAACACTGAAGCTTTCTTT. Amino acids: CASSIRMNTEAFF.

V is TRBV30 and J is TRBJ1-4; TRBD1 matches 11 bases. This CDR3 is 14 amino acids long. The J segment lost 8 bases and the V segment lost 2 bases, leaving 4 bases of the junction unmatched. Looked up from germline, CDR1 is GTSNPN and CDR2 is SVGIG (reference sequence). CDR3 coding DNA: TGTGCCTGGAGTTCAGGACAGGGGGCGGAAAAACTGTTTTTT. Amino acids: CAWSSGQGAEKLFF.

This clone was observed a few times. This chain links TRBV6-1 with TRBJ1-3; weak D call: TRBD1 (6 bases). This CDR3 contains 18 residues. Germline V lookup: CDR1 MNHNS, CDR2 SASEGT. Trimming took 3 bases from V and 2 from J, leaving 20 bases between them. DNA of the CDR3: TGTGCCAGCAGTGAGTGGGCTTCACAGGGTTCGGCTGGAAACACCATATATTTT. Translating gives CASSEWASQGSAGNTIYF.

The chain joins TRBV5-6 to TRBJ2-5, with TRBD1 matching over 8 bases. With V trimmed by 5 bases and J by 4 bases, 7 bases remained unmatched. The CDR3 sequence is 14 residues long. In germline, CDR1 is SGHDT, CDR2 YYEEEE. Written as DNA, the CDR3 is TGTGCCAGCAGGCCCGGGACAGGACTAGAGACCCAGTACTTC. Encoded protein: CASRPGTGLETQYF.

V usage is TRBV15 and J usage is TRBJ1-5; no clear D gene. V was trimmed by 3 bases and J by 3 bases, leaving 12 bases between them. Germline CDR1 reads LNHNV; CDR2 reads YYDKDF (reference sequence). The CDR3 is made up of 15 amino acids. The CDR3 nucleotides read TGTGCCACCAGCAGTGTGGGGAGTGACAATCAGCCCCAGCATTTT. The encoded protein is CATSSVGSDNQPQHF.

This clone was observed a single time. The chain is built from TRBV19 and TRBJ1-4; unclear D gene. Germline CDR1 reads LNHDA; CDR2 reads SQIVND (reference sequence). This CDR3 is 14 amino acids long. Trimming pared 6 bases from V and 8 bases from J, leaving 16 bases between. Here the CDR3 DNA reads TGTGCCAGTAGCCCGGACTCCGCGGGGGAAAAACTGTTTTTT. Residues: CASSPDSAGEKLFF.

The chain links TRBV2 to TRBJ1-5; a possible D gene is TRBD1 (5 bases). V lost 2 bases and J 8 bases, leaving 7 bases between the germline ends. Per germline, CDR1 SNHLY and CDR2 FYNNEI. The CDR3 covers 12 residues. CDR3 residues: CASSESGEPQHF. For the CDR3, the DNA is TGTGCCAGCAGTGAATCGGGGGAGCCCCAGCATTTT.

The chain links TRBV4-3 to TRBJ2-3; 7 bases fit TRBD2. The germline gives CDR1 LGHNA, CDR2 YSLEER. V trimming: 0 bases; J trimming: 4 bases; junction bases outside the gene matches: 4. The CDR3 length is 15 residues. The CDR3 protein is CASSQELGGADTQYF. The CDR3 bases are TGCGCCAGCAGCCAAGAATTGGGGGGGGCAGATACGCAGTATTTT.

J is TRBJ2-7 and V is TRBV2; D unclear. Germline CDR1 reads SNHLY; CDR2 reads FYNNEI. CDR3 length: 14 residues. Trimming shortened V by 6 bases and J by 3 bases, and 15 bases separated the two germline ends. This CDR3 is CASRKSLPNYEQYF. CDR3 nucleotides: TGTGCCAGCAGAAAATCCCTCCCGAACTACGAGCAGTACTTC.

The rearrangement links TRBV9 to TRBJ2-3, with TRBD2 as a possible D gene (6 bases). Germline V gives CDR1 SGDLS, CDR2 YYNGEE. CDR3 length: 13 amino acids. V shed 2 bases and J shed 10 bases, with 14 bases lying between them. The CDR3 region is CASSVNFGGAQYF. In DNA form, the CDR3 reads TGTGCCAGCAGCGTTAACTTCGGCGGGGCGCAGTATTTT.

The chain is built from TRBV28 and TRBJ1-6; D gene ambiguous. Trimming shortened V by 10 bases and J by 5 bases, and 12 bases separated the two germline ends. Per the germline V gene, CDR1 is MDHEN and CDR2 is SYDVKM. CDR3 size: 13 residues. CDR3 bases: TGTGCCACCCGGACGGTTGATAATTCACCCCTCCACTTT. It translates to CATRTVDNSPLHF.

This rearrangement joins TRBV7-8 to TRBJ2-5; TRBD2 agrees at 7 bases. V trimming: 5 bases; J trimming: 8 bases; junction bases outside the gene matches: 8. The germline CDR1 and CDR2 sequences are SGHVS and FQNEAQ. The CDR3 has 13 residues. CDR3 protein: CASSNEGGVTQYF. The CDR3 nucleotides read TGTGCCAGCAGCAACGAGGGAGGGGTCACCCAGTACTTC.

The V call is TRBV7-9, the J call TRBJ2-7, with D perhaps matching TRBD2 (5 bases). The germline V gene has CDR1 SEHNR and CDR2 FQNEAQ (reference sequence). The CDR3 loop spans 15 amino acids. The V end lost 4 bases, the J end lost 4 bases, and 17 bases lay between the germline ends. DNA of the CDR3: TGTGCCAGCAGCTCTCTGAGACTACCAACATACGAGCAGTACTTC. Amino acids: CASSSLRLPTYEQYF.

This rearrangement joins TRBV6-1 to TRBJ1-6; possibly TRBD1 for D (6 bases). The CDR3 is 14 residues long. With 2 bases removed from V and 7 bases from J, the gap between germline ends came to 9 bases. CDR1 is MNHNS and CDR2 is SASEGT in the germline V gene. The CDR3: CASSERQGNSPLHF. DNA of the CDR3: TGTGCCAGCAGTGAAAGGCAGGGGAATTCACCCCTCCACTTT.

J is TRBJ1-1 and V is TRBV6-4, with no clear D. This CDR3 region has 20 residues. V lost 2 bases and J 0 bases, leaving 25 bases between the germline ends. The germline gives CDR1 MRHNA, CDR2 SNTAGT. CDR3 nucleotide sequence: TGTGCCAGCAGTGACCCCGGGTCCTTGAAACCCCGAATTGTGAACACTGAAGCTTTCTTT. As protein: CASSDPGSLKPRIVNTEAFF.